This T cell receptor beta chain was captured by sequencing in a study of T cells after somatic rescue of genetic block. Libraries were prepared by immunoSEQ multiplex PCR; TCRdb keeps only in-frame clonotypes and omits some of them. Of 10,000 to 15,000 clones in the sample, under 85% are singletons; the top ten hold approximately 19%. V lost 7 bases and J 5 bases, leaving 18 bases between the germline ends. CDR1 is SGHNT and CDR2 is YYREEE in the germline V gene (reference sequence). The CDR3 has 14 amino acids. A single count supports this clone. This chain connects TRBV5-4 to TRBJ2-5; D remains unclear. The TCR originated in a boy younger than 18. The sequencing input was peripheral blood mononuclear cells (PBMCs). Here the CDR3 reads CASQKDGPWETQYF. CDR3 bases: TGTGCCAGCCAGAAGGACGGACCATGGGAGACCCAGTACTTC. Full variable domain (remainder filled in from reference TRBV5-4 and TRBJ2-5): ETGVTQSPTHLIKTRGQQVTLRCSSQSGHNTVSWYQQALGQGPQFIFQYYREEENGRGNFPPRFSGLQFPNYSSELNVNALELDDSALYLCASQKDGPWETQYFGPGTRLLVL.